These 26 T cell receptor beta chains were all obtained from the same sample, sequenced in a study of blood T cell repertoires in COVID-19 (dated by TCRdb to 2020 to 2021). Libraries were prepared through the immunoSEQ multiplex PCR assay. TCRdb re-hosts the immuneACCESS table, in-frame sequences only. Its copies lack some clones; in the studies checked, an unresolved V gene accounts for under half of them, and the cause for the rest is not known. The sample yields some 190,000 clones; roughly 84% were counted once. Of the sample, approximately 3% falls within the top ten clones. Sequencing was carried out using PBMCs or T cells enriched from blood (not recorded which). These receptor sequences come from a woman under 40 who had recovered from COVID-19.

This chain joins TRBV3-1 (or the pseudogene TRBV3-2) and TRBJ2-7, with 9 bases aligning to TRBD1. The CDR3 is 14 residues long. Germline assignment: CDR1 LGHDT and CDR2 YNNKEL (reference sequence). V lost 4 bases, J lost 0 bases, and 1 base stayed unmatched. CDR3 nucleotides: TGTGCCAGCAGCCGGGGACAGGGCTCCTACGAGCAGTACTTC. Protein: CASSRGQGSYEQYF.

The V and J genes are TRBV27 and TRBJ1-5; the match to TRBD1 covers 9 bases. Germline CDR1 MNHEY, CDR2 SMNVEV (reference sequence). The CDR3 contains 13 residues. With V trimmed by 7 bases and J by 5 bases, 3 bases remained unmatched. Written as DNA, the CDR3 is TGTGCCAGCACAACAGGGGGCGATCAGCCCCAGCATTTT. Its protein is CASTTGGDQPQHF.

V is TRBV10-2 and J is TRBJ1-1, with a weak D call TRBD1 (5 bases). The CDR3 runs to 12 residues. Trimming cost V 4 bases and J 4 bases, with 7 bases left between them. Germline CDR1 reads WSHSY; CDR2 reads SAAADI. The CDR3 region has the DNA TGCGCCAGCAGTGGGGGGGTCACTGAAGCTTTCTTT. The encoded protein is CASSGGVTEAFF.

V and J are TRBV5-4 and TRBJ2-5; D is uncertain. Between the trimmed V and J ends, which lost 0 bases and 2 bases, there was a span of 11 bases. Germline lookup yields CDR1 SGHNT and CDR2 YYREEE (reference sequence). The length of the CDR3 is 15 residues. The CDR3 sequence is CASSLDPTPQETQYF. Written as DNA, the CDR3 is TGTGCCAGCAGCTTGGATCCTACCCCACAAGAGACCCAGTACTTC.

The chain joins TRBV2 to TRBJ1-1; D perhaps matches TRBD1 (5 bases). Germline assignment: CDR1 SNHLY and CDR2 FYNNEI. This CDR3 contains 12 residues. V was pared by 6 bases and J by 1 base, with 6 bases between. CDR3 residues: CASSQGNTEAFF. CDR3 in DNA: TGTGCCAGCAGCCAGGGGAACACTGAAGCTTTCTTT.

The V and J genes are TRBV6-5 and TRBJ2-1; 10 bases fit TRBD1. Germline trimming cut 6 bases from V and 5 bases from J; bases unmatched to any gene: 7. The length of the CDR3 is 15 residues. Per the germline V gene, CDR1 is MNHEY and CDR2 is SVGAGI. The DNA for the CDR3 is TGTGCCAGCAGCCGGGACAGGGGCCCAGACAATGAGCAGTTCTTC. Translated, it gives CASSRDRGPDNEQFF.

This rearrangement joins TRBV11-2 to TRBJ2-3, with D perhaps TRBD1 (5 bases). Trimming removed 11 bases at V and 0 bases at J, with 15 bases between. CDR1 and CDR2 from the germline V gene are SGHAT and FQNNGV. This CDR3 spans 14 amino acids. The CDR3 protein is CASHGALSTDTQYF. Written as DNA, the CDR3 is TGTGCCTCGCATGGGGCCCTTAGCACAGATACGCAGTATTTT.

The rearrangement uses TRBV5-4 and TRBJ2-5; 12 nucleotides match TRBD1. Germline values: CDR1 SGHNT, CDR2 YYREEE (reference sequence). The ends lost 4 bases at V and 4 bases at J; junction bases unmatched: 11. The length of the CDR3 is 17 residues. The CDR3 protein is CASSPRGTGGRGETQYF. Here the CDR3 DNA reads TGTGCCAGCAGCCCCCGCGGGACAGGGGGCCGGGGAGAGACCCAGTACTTC.

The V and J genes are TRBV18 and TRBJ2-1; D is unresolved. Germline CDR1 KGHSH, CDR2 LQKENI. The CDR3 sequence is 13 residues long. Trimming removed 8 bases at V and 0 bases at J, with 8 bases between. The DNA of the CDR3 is TGTGCCAGCGTAATCCGCTCCTACAATGAGCAGTTCTTC. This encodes CASVIRSYNEQFF. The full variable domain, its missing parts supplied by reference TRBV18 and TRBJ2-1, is NAGVMQNPRHLVRRRGQEARLRCSPMKGHSHVYWYRQLPEEGLKFMVYLQKENIIDESGMPKERFSAEFPKEGPSILRIQQVVRGDSAAYFCASVIRSYNEQFFGPGTRLTVL.

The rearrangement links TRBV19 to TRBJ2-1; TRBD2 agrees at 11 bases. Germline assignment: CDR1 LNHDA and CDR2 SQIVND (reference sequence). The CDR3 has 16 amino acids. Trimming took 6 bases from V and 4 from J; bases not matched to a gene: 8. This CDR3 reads CASRGVLAGGYNEQFF. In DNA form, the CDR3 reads TGTGCCAGTAGGGGGGTTCTAGCGGGAGGATACAATGAGCAGTTCTTC.

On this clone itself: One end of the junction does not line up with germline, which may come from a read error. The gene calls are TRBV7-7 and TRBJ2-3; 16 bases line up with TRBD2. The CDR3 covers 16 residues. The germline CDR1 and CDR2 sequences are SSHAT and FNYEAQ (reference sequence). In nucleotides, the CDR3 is TGTGCTAGCAGCATGGGACTAGCGGGGGGGAGAGATACGCAGTATTTT. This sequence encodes CASSMGLAGGRDTQYF.

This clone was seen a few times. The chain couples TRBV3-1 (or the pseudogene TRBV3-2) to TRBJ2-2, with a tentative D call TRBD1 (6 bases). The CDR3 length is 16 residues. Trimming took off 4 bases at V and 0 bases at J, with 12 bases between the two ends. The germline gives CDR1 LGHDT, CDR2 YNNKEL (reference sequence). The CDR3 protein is CASSLFGGPNTGELFF. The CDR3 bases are TGTGCCAGCAGCCTTTTTGGGGGCCCGAACACCGGGGAGCTGTTTTTT.

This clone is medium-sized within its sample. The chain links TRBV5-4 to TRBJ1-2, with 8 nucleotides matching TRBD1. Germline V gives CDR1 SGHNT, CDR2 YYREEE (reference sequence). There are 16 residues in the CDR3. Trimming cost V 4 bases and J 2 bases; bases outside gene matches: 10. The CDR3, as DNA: TGTGCCAGCAGCAGACTCGACAGGGGCGAAAACTATGGCTACACCTTC. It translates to CASSRLDRGENYGYTF.

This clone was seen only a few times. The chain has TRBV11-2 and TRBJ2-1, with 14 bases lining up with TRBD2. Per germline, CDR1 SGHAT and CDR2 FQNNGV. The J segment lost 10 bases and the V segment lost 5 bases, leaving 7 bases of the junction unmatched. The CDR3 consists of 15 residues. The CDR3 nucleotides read TGTGCCAGCAGCCCAACGACTAGCGGGGGGGCGGAGCAGTTCTTC. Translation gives CASSPTTSGGAEQFF.

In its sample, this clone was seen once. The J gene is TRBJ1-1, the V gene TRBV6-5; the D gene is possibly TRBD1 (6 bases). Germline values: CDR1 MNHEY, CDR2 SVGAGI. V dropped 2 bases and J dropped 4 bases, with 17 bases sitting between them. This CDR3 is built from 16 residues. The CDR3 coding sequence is TGTGCCAGCAGTTACCCTACAGGGAAGACGACCACTGAAGCTTTCTTT. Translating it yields CASSYPTGKTTTEAFF.

CDR3 in DNA: TGTGCCAGTAGTAACAGTAGGGGGCCGTACACTGAAGCTTTCTTT. It yields the protein CASSNSRGPYTEAFF. The chain couples TRBV19 to TRBJ1-1; 7 positions agree with TRBD1. The V gene end was trimmed by 4 bases and the J gene end by 3 bases; junction bases not matched to a gene: 8. Looked up from germline, CDR1 is LNHDA and CDR2 is SQIVND (reference sequence). This CDR3 is built from 15 residues.

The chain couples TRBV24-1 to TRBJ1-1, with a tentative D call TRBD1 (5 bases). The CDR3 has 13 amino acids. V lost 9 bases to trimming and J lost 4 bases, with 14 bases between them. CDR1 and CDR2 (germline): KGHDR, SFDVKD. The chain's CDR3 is CATRRGGSTEAFF. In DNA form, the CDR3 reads TGTGCCACCCGTCGGGGGGGGAGCACTGAAGCTTTCTTT.

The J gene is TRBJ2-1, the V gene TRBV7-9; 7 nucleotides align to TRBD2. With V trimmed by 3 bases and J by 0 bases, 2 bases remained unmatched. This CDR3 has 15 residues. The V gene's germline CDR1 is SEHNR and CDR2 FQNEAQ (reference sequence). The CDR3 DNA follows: TGTGCCAGCAGCTTTTTAGCGGGCTCCTACAATGAGCAGTTCTTC. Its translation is CASSFLAGSYNEQFF. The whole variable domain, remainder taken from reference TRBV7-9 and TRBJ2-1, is DTGVSQNPRHKITKRGQNVTFRCDPISEHNRLYWYRQTLGQGPEFLTYFQNEAQLEKSRLLSDRFSAERPKGSFSTLEIQRTEQGDSAMYLCASSFLAGSYNEQFFGPGTRLTVL.

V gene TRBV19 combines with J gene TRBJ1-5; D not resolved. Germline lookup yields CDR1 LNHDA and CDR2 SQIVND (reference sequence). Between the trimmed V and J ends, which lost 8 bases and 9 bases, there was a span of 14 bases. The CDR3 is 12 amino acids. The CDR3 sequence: CASRRVEGPQHF. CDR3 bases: TGTGCCAGTCGACGGGTGGAAGGGCCCCAGCATTTT.

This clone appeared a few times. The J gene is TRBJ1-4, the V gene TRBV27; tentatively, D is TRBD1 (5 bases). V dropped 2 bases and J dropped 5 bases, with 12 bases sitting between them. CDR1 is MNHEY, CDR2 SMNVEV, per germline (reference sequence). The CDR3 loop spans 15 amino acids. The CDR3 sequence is CASSLVSGGNEKLFF. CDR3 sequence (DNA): TGTGCCAGCAGTTTAGTTTCGGGGGGAAATGAAAAACTGTTTTTT.

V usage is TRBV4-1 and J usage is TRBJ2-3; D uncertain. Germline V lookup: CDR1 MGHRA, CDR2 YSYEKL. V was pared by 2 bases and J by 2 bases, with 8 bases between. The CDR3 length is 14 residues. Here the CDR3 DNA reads TGCGCCAGCAGCCAACCGTTTATCACAGATACGCAGTATTTT. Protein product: CASSQPFITDTQYF.

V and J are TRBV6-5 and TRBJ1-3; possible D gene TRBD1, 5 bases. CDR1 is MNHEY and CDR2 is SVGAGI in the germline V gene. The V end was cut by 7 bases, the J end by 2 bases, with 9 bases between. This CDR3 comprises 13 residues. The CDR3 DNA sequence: TGTGCCAGCACCACAGGAGCTGGAAACACCATATATTTT. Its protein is CASTTGAGNTIYF.

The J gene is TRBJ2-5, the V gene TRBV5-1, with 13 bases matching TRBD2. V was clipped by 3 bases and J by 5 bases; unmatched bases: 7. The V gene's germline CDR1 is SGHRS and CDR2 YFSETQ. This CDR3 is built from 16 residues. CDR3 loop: CASSSRPTSGRETQYF. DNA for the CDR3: TGCGCCAGCAGCTCTAGGCCGACTAGCGGGAGGGAGACCCAGTACTTC.

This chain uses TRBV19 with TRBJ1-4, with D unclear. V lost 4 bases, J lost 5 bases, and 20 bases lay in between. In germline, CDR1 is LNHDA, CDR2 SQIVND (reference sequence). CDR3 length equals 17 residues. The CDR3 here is CASSKSGQVTPNEKLFF. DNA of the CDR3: TGTGCCAGTAGTAAAAGTGGGCAAGTAACACCGAATGAAAAACTGTTTTTT.

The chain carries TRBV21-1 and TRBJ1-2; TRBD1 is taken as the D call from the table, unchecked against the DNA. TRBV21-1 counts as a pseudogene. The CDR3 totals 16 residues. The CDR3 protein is CASSKAPSDSRYGYTF. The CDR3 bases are TGTGCCAGCAGCAAGGCCCCATCTGACAGCCGCTATGGCTACACCTTC.

CDR3 protein: CASSLGPGGGETQYF. The DNA for the CDR3 is TGCGCCAGCAGCTTGGGGCCAGGGGGCGGGGAGACCCAGTACTTC. The chain links TRBV5-1 to TRBJ2-5; 8 nucleotides match TRBD1. The V gene's germline CDR1 is SGHRS and CDR2 YFSETQ. The CDR3 is 15 residues long. V lost 0 bases to trimming and J lost 5 bases; unmatched junction nucleotides: 6.